These 27 T cell receptor beta chains share one sample of origin, sequenced in a study of spatial heterogeneity in lung cancer. Time point meaning: sample taken at primary tumor resection. The sequenced material consisted of unsorted whole RNA from tumor, nontumor lung or frozen PBMC. In TCRdb, the 5' RACE reads were re-called with MiXCR into one record per CDR3 protein. The sample holds just under 95,000 distinct CDR3 sequences, approximately 12% seen once. The source was PBMCs, collected at surgery. These receptor sequences come from a male donor with early-stage non-small cell lung cancer.

This chain uses TRBV7-9 with TRBJ1-2; 7 bases agree with TRBD1. Germline V gene lookup returns CDR1 SEHNR and CDR2 FQNEAQ (reference sequence). The CDR3 consists of 13 residues. J was trimmed by 6 bases and V by 5 bases; bases with no gene match: 6. CDR3 amino acids: CASSPSDRDGYTF. CDR3 bases: TGTGCCAGCAGCCCATCAGACAGGGATGGCTACACCTTC.

The V and J genes are TRBV6-2 or TRBV6-3 and TRBJ2-2; D unclear. V was trimmed by 2 bases and J by 0 bases, leaving 13 bases between them. Germline values: CDR1 MNHEY, CDR2 SVGEGT. The CDR3 contains 17 residues. The chain's CDR3 is CASSYTNGRANTGELFF. The CDR3 DNA reads TGTGCCAGCAGTTACACTAATGGACGAGCGAACACCGGGGAGCTGTTTTTT.

The CDR3 bases are TGCGCCAGCAGCCAAGGGGCTTTGAACACTGAAGCTTTCTTT. Its translation: CASSQGALNTEAFF. The rearrangement uses TRBV4-3 and TRBJ1-1; D not resolved. CDR1 LGHNA and CDR2 YSLEER come from the germline V gene. The CDR3 length is 14 residues. V was clipped by 1 base and J by 0 bases, with 6 bases between them.

The chain joins TRBV10-3 to TRBJ1-3; D might be TRBD1 (6 bases). This CDR3 is 15 amino acids long. Germline V gene sequence: CDR1 ENHRY, CDR2 SYGVKD. The V and J ends lost 8 bases and 0 bases respectively, with 14 bases between them. The CDR3 protein is CAIGGGQPSGNTIYF. DNA of the CDR3: TGTGCCATCGGGGGGGGCCAGCCCTCTGGAAACACCATATATTTT.

The rearrangement links TRBV5-6 to TRBJ2-3, with D possibly matching TRBD2 (6 bases). This CDR3 spans 14 amino acids. V lost 7 bases, J lost 0 bases, and 12 bases lay in between. Germline assignment: CDR1 SGHDT and CDR2 YYEEEE. The CDR3 bases are TGTGCCAGCCGAGGAGGGACTAGCACAGATACGCAGTATTTT. It is translated as CASRGGTSTDTQYF.

This clonotype showed up just a few times. The chain is built from TRBV6-5 and TRBJ2-2, with D possibly being TRBD2 (6 bases). Looked up from germline, CDR1 is MNHEY and CDR2 is SVGAGI. Deletions cut 8 bases from V and 3 bases from J, with 10 bases between. This CDR3 is 13 amino acids long. Written as DNA, the CDR3 is TGTGCCAGCGGGACTGGGTACACCGGGGAGCTGTTTTTT. Protein: CASGTGYTGELFF.

This clonotype came up a few times. The CDR3 DNA reads as TGTGCCAGCAGTAAACAGGGGACCGAAGCTTTCTTT. Its protein product is CASSKQGTEAFF. V gene TRBV6-2 or TRBV6-3 combines with J gene TRBJ1-1, with 7 nucleotides matching TRBD1. Trimming took 5 bases from V and 8 from J; bases not matched to a gene: 5. Looked up from germline, CDR1 is MNHEY and CDR2 is SVGEGT. There are 12 residues in the CDR3.

The sample holds a few counts of this clonotype. The J gene is TRBJ1-3, the V gene TRBV25-1, with D unclear. V was cut by 3 bases and J by 4 bases, with 10 bases left in between. CDR3 length: 14 amino acids. Germline assignment: CDR1 MGHDK and CDR2 SYGVNS. The CDR3 region has the DNA TGTGCCAGCAGTGAGACCAATCACGGAAACACCATATATTTT. As protein: CASSETNHGNTIYF.

The genes are TRBV10-3 and TRBJ2-3; D is possibly TRBD2 (6 bases). Germline V gene data show CDR1 as ENHRY and CDR2 as SYGVKD. This CDR3 has 12 residues. Trimming stripped 8 bases from V and 2 bases from J, with 8 bases between. The CDR3 sequence is CAIGGNTDTQYF. The DNA for the CDR3 is TGTGCCATCGGCGGGAACACAGATACGCAGTATTTT.

This clonotype was detected a few times. The chain recombines TRBV28 with TRBJ2-5, with 7 bases lining up with TRBD1. Per the germline V gene, CDR1 is MDHEN and CDR2 is SYDVKM. V shed 2 bases and J 1 base; nucleotides not matched to a gene: 4. CDR3 length equals 15 residues. The CDR3: CASSLVDRVQETQYF. DNA of the CDR3: TGTGCCAGCAGTTTAGTCGACAGGGTCCAAGAGACCCAGTACTTC.

The V gene is TRBV11-1, the J gene TRBJ2-5; tentatively, D is TRBD1 (6 bases). This CDR3 is 15 amino acids long. V lost 8 bases and J lost 2, with 18 bases in between. In germline, CDR1 is SGHAT, CDR2 FQDESV (reference sequence). The chain's CDR3 is CASGLLQGGQETQYF. The CDR3 bases are TGTGCCAGCGGACTCCTTCAAGGGGGTCAAGAGACCCAGTACTTC.

A few counts support this clonotype. In DNA form, the CDR3 reads TGTGCCAGCAGCTCCCGGACTAGCATCGCAGAGACCCAGTACTTC. Its translation: CASSSRTSIAETQYF. This chain connects TRBV7-2 to TRBJ2-5, with TRBD2 matching 8 bases. V was pared by 4 bases and J by 4 bases, with 8 bases of the junction left unmatched. Germline CDR1 reads SGHTA; CDR2 reads FQGNSA. CDR3 size: 15 residues.

J is TRBJ2-1 and V is TRBV20-1; a weak D match, TRBD1 (8 bases). Trimming stripped 6 bases from V and 4 bases from J, with 16 bases between. The CDR3 is 14 residues long. Looked up from germline, CDR1 is DFQATT and CDR2 is SNEGSKA (reference sequence). The CDR3 nucleotides are TGCAGTGCCACCCACAGGGGGGGATACAATGAGCAGTTCTTC. Translating it yields CSATHRGGYNEQFF.

This clonotype was picked up many times. The CDR3 DNA is TGTGCCAGCAGTTTCCCCCAGAACGAGGGTGAGCAGTTCTTC. Amino acid sequence: CASSFPQNEGEQFF. The rearrangement links TRBV28 to TRBJ2-1; tentative D call: TRBD2 (5 bases). CDR1 MDHEN and CDR2 SYDVKM come from the germline V gene. The CDR3 contains 14 residues. The V end lost 3 bases, the J end lost 9 bases, and 15 bases lay between the germline ends.

At least ten counts were recorded for this clonotype. V usage is TRBV29-1 and J usage is TRBJ1-2, with 8 bases identical to TRBD1. The CDR3 has 13 amino acids. V shed 7 bases, J shed 5 bases, and the junction held 9 bases outside the gene matches. From germline, CDR1 is SQVTM and CDR2 ANQGSEA. For the CDR3, the DNA is TGCAGCGGAGCTTCGGACAGGGAATATGGCTACACCTTC. Translating it yields CSGASDREYGYTF.

This chain uses TRBV18 with TRBJ2-1; tentative D call: TRBD1 (6 bases). The V end lost 5 bases, the J end lost 5 bases, and 13 bases lay between the germline ends. This CDR3 contains 14 residues. Per the germline V gene, CDR1 is KGHSH and CDR2 is LQKENI. The CDR3 reads CASSRAGANNEQFF. The CDR3 DNA reads as TGTGCCAGCTCAAGGGCAGGGGCTAACAATGAGCAGTTCTTC.

The genes are TRBV13 and TRBJ2-1; TRBD2 matches 8 bases. Per germline, CDR1 PRHDT and CDR2 FYEKMQ (reference sequence). V dropped 5 bases and J dropped 4; count of bases not matched to a gene: 10. The CDR3 runs 16 residues. CDR3 sequence (DNA): TGTGCCAGCAGCCCCCAAACTAGCGGACGATACAATGAGCAGTTCTTC. It codes for CASSPQTSGRYNEQFF.

This clonotype was found many times. The V and J genes are TRBV19 and TRBJ2-7, with a possible D match to TRBD1 (6 bases). This CDR3 has 16 amino acids. In germline, CDR1 is LNHDA, CDR2 SQIVND (reference sequence). V lost 4 bases, J lost 11 bases, and 27 bases lay in between. CDR3 DNA: TGTGCCAGTAGTACTACATTACAGGGACCCGTATCGAGGGAGTACTTC. The encoded protein is CASSTTLQGPVSREYF.

The chain employs TRBV29-1 and TRBJ1-2; no firm D call. The germline V and J ends were trimmed by 4 bases and 0 bases, with 9 bases remaining between them. The germline CDR1 and CDR2 sequences are SQVTM and ANQGSEA. CDR3 length: 13 residues. The CDR3: CSVASDPNYGYTF. CDR3 in DNA: TGCAGCGTTGCGTCAGATCCTAACTATGGCTACACCTTC.

This clonotype was observed a few times. The gene calls are TRBV7-8 and TRBJ2-3; 11 bases match TRBD2. Germline CDR1 SGHVS, CDR2 FQNEAQ. This CDR3 region has 16 residues. The V and J ends lost 4 bases and 5 bases, in that order; junction bases with no gene match: 8. DNA of the CDR3: TGTGCCAGCAGCTCATCTAGCGGGGGGCCAGGAGATACGCAGTATTTT. Its translation is CASSSSSGGPGDTQYF.

This clonotype is a singleton in its sample. The chain joins TRBV10-3 to TRBJ2-1; D gene unclear. V was cut by 2 bases and J by 9 bases, with 11 bases left in between. The CDR3 spans 13 residues. Germline V gives CDR1 ENHRY, CDR2 SYGVKD. CDR3 DNA sequence: TGTGCCATCAGTGAGGTTAGCCGAGGTGAGCAGTTCTTC. Protein product: CAISEVSRGEQFF.

This rearrangement joins TRBV7-9 to TRBJ2-1; maybe TRBD2 (5 bases). The germline V gene has CDR1 SEHNR and CDR2 FQNEAQ (reference sequence). This CDR3 is 16 amino acids long. With 6 bases removed from V and 2 bases from J, the gap between germline ends came to 17 bases. CDR3 residues: CASSPTRFWTYNEQFF. CDR3 DNA sequence: TGTGCCAGCAGTCCCACTAGATTTTGGACCTACAATGAGCAGTTCTTC.

The rearrangement uses TRBV4-3 and TRBJ2-2; TRBD2 matches at 16 bases. Germline values: CDR1 LGHNA, CDR2 YSLEER. The junction had 4 bases not matched to a gene; V was cut back by 3 bases and J by 6 bases. The CDR3 is 17 residues long. The CDR3 DNA reads TGCGCCAGCAGCCAGGGACTAGCGGGAGGGCCCGCCGGGGAGCTGTTTTTT. Protein sequence: CASSQGLAGGPAGELFF.

The chain links TRBV2 to TRBJ1-6; unclear D gene. The CDR3 spans 14 residues. The germline V and J ends were trimmed by 8 bases and 0 bases, with 8 bases remaining between them. Germline CDR1 SNHLY, CDR2 FYNNEI. The CDR3 nucleotides read TGTGCCAGCCATGACAACTCCTATAATTCACCCCTCCACTTT. Protein sequence: CASHDNSYNSPLHF.

The chain carries TRBV6-5 and TRBJ2-2, with D hard to call. Trimming removed 6 bases at V and 6 bases at J, with 11 bases between. Germline V gene lookup returns CDR1 MNHEY and CDR2 SVGAGI. This CDR3 region has 13 residues. The CDR3 DNA is TGTGCCAGCAGGCCCCCTGGCTCCGGGGAGCTGTTTTTT. This sequence encodes CASRPPGSGELFF.

This chain connects TRBV29-1 to TRBJ2-7; D is possibly TRBD2 (5 bases). The CDR3 runs 16 residues. V was shortened by 3 bases and J by 7 bases, with 25 bases between the two germline ends. Germline loops: CDR1 SQVTM, CDR2 ANQGSEA. The CDR3 sequence is CSVDLGVSGYPLEQYF. DNA for the CDR3: TGCAGCGTTGATTTGGGAGTTTCGGGCTACCCCCTAGAGCAGTACTTC.

The J gene is TRBJ1-3, the V gene TRBV20-1; D gene ambiguous. Deletions cut 1 base from V and 4 bases from J, with 8 bases between. There are 13 residues in the CDR3. CDR1 and CDR2 from the germline V gene are DFQATT and SNEGSKA (reference sequence). The CDR3 reads CSARGGEGNTIYF. In DNA form, the CDR3 reads TGCAGTGCTAGAGGTGGTGAAGGAAACACCATATATTTT.